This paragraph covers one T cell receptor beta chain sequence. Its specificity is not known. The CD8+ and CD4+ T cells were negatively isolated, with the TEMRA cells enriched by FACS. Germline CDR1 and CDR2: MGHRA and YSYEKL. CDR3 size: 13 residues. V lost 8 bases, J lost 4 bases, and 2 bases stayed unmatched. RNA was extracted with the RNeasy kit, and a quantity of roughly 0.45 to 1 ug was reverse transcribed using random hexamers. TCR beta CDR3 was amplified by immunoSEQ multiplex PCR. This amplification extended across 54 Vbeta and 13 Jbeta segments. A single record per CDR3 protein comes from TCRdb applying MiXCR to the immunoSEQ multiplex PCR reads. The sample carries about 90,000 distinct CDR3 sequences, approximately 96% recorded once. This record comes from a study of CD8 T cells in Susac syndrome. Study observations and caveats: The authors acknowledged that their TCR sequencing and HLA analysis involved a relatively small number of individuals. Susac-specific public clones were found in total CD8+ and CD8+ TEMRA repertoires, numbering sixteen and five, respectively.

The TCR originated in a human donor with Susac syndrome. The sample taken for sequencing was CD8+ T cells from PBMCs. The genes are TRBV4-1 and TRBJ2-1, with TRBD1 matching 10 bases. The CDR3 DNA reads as TGCGCCAGCGGGACAGGGGATTACAATGAGCAGTTCTTC. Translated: CASGTGDYNEQFF.